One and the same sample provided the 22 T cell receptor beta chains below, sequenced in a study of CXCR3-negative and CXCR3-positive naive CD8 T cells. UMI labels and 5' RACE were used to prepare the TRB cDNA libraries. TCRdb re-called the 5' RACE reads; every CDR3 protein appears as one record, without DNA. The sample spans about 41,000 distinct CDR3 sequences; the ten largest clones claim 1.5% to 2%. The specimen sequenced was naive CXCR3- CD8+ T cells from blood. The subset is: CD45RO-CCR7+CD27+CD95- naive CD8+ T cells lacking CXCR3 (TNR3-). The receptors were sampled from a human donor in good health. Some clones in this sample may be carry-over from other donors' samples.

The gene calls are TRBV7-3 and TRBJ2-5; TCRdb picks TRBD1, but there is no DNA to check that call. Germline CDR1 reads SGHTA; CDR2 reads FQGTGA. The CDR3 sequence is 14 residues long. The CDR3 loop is CASRDDRGPETQYF. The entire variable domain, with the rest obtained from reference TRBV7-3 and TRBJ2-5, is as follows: GAGVSQTPSNKVTEKGKYVELRCDPISGHTALYWYRQSLGQGPEFLIYFQGTGAADDSGLPNDRFFAVRPEGSVSTLKIQRTERGDSAVYLCASRDDRGPETQYFGPGTRLLVL.

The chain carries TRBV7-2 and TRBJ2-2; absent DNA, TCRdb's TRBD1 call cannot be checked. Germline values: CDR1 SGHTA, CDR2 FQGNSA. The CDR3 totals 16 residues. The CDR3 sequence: CASSLNGGHLTGELFF. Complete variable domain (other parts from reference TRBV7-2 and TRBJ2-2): GAGVSQSPSNKVTEKGKDVELRCDPISGHTALYWYRQSLGQGLEFLIYFQGNSAPDKSGLPSDRFSAERTGGSVSTLTIQRTQQEDSAVYLCASSLNGGHLTGELFFGEGSRLTVL.

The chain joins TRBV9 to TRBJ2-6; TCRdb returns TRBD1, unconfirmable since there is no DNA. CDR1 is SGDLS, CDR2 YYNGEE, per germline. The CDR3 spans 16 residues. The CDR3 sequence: CASSATTGSGANVLTF.

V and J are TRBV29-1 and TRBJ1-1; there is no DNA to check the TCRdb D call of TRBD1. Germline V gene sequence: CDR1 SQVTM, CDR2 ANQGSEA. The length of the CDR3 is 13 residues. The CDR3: CSVEGGMNTEAFF.

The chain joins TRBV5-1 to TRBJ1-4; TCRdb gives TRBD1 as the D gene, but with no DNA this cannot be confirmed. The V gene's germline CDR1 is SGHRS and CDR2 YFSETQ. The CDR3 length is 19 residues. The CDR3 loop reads CASSLWGAGTRKEDEKLFF.

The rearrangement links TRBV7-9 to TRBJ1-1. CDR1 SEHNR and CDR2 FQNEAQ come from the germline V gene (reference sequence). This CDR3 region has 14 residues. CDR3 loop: CASSHSSGKTEAFF.

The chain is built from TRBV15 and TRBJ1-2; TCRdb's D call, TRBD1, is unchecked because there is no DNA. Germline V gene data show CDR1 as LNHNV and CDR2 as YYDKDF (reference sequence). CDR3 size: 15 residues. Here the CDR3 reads CATSRDGSGNYGYTF.

The CDR3: CASSIGDRLTGELFF. This chain joins TRBV19 and TRBJ2-2; TCRdb picks TRBD1, but there is no DNA to check that call. CDR3 length: 15 amino acids. Germline V lookup: CDR1 LNHDA, CDR2 SQIVND (reference sequence).

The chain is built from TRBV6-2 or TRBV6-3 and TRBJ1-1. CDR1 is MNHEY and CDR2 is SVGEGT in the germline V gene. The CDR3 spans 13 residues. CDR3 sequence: CASSAAENTEAFF.

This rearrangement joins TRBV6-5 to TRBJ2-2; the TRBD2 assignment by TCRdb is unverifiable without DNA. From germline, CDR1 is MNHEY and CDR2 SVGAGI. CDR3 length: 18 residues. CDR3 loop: CASSYAGTSGANTGELFF.

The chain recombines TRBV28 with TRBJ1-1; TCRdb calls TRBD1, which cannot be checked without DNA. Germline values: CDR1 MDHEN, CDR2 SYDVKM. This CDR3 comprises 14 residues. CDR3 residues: CASSFRGGFTEAFF.

The CDR3 loop reads CATSRDLTGGLEKLFF. The chain uses TRBV15 and TRBJ1-4; the D gene TCRdb calls, TRBD1, cannot be checked with no DNA. CDR3 size: 16 residues. Germline loops: CDR1 LNHNV, CDR2 YYDKDF (reference sequence).

CDR3 residues: CASSEYRWATDTQYF. The chain carries TRBV25-1 and TRBJ2-3. This CDR3 contains 15 residues. From germline, CDR1 is MGHDK and CDR2 SYGVNS.

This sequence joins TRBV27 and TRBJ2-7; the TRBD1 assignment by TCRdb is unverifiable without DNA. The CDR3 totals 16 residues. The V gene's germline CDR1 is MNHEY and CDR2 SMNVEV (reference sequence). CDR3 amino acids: CASSLSARPGSYEQYF.

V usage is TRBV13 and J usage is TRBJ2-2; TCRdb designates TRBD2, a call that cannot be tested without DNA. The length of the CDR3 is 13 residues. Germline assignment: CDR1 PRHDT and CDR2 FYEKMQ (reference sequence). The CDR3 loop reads CASSRTSGTELFF.

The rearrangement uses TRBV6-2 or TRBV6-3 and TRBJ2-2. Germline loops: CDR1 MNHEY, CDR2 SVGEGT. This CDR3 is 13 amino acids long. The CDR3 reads CASIGLNTGELFF.

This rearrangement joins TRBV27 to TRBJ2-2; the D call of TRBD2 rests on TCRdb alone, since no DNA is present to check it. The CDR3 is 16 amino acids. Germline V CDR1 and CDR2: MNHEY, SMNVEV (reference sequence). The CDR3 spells CASSLVLAVNTGELFF.

The CDR3 is CASSYTGWTGANVLTF. The rearrangement joins TRBV6-6 to TRBJ2-6; TCRdb outputs TRBD1, but without DNA this stays unchecked. Germline-derived CDR1 and CDR2 are MNHNY and SVGAGI (reference sequence). The CDR3 runs to 16 residues.

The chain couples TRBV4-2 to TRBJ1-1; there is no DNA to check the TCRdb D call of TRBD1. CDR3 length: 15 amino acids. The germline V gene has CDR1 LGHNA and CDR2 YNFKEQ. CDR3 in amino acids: CASSPPQGWNTEAFF.

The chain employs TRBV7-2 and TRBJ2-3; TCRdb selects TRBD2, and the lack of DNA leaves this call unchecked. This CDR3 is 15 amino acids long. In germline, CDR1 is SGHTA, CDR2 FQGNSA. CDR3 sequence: CASSLAWTTRDTQYF.

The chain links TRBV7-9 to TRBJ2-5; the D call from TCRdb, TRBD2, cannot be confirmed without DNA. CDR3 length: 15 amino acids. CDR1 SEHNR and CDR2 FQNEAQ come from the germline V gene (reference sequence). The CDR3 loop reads CASSFLSSGKETQYF.

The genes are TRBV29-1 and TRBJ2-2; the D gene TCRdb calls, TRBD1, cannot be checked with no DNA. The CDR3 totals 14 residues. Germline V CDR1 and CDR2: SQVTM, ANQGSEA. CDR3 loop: CSVVDSSGAGELFF.